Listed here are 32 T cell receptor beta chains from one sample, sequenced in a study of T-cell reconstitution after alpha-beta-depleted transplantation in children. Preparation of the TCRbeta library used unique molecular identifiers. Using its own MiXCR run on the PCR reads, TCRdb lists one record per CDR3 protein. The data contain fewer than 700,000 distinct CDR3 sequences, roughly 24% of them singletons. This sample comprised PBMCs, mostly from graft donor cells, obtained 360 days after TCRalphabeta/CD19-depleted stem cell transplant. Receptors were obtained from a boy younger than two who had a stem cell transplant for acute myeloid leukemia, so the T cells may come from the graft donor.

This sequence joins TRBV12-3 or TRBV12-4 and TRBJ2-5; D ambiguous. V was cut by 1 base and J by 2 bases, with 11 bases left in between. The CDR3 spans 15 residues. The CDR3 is CASSLVGLVQETQYF. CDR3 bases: TGTGCCAGCAGTTTAGTCGGTCTAGTGCAAGAGACCCAGTACTTC.

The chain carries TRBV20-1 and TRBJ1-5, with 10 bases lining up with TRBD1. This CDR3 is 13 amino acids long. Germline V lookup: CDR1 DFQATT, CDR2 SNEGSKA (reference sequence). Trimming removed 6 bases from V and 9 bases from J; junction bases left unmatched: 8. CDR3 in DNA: TGCAGTGCCGCGAGGACAGGGGGTCTGCCCCAGCATTTT. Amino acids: CSAARTGGLPQHF.

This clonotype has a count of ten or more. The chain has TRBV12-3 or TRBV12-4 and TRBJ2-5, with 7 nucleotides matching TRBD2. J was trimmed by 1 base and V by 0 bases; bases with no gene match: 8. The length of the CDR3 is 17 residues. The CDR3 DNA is TGTGCCAGCAGTTTAGCGATCAGCGGGGCCCCCCAAGAGACCCAGTACTTC. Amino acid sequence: CASSLAISGAPQETQYF.

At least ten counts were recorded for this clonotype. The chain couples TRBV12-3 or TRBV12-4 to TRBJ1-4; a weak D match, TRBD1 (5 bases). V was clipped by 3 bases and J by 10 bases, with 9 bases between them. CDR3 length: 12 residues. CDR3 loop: CASSFPGAKLFF. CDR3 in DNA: TGTGCCAGCAGTTTCCCTGGGGCAAAACTGTTTTTT.

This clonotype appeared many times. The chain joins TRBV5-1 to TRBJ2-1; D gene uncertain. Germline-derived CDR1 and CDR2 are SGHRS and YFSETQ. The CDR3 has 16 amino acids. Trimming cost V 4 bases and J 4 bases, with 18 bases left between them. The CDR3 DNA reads TGCGCCAGCAGCCCCGTTGTCGGAGCACCTTACAATGAGCAGTTCTTC. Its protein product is CASSPVVGAPYNEQFF.

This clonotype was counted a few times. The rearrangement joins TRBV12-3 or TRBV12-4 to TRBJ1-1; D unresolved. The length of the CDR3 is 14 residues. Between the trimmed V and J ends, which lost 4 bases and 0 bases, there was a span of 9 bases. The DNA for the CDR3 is TGTGCCAGCAGTTCCGCGGACGTGAACACTGAAGCTTTCTTT. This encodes CASSSADVNTEAFF.

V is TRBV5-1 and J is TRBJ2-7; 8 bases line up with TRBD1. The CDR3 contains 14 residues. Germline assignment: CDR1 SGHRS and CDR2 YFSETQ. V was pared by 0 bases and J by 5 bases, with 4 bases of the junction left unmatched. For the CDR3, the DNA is TGCGCCAGCAGCTTGGGACAGGGGTCTGACGAGCAGTACGTC. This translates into CASSLGQGSDEQYV.

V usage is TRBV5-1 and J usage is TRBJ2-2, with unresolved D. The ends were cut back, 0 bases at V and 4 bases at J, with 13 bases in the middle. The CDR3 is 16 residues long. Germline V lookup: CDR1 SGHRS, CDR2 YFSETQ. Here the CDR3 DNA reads TGCGCCAGCAGCTTGGCCGGTGGACGGGTCACCGGGGAGCTGTTTTTT. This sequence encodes CASSLAGGRVTGELFF. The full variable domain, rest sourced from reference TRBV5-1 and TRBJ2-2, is KAGVTQTPRYLIKTRGQQVTLSCSPISGHRSVSWYQQTPGQGLQFLFEYFSETQRNKGNFPGRFSGRQFSNSRSEMNVSTLELGDSALYLCASSLAGGRVTGELFFGEGSRLTVL.

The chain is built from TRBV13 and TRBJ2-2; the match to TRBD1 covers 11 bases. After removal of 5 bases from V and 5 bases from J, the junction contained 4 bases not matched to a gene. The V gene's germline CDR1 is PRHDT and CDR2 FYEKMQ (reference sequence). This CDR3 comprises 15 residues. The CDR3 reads CASSGQGAGTGELFF. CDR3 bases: TGTGCCAGCAGCGGACAGGGGGCCGGGACCGGGGAGCTGTTTTTT.

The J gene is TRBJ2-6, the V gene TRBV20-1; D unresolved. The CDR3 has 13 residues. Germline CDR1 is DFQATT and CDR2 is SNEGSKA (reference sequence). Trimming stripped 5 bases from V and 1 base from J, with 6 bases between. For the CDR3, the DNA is TGCAGTGCTTTCCTTTCTGGGGCCAACGTCCTGACTTTC. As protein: CSAFLSGANVLTF.

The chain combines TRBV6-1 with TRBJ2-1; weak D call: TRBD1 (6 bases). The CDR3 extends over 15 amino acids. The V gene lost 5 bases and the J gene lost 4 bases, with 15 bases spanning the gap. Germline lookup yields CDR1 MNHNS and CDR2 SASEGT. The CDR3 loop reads CASSMTARGYNEQFF. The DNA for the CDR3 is TGTGCCAGCAGTATGACAGCGAGGGGGTACAATGAGCAGTTCTTC.

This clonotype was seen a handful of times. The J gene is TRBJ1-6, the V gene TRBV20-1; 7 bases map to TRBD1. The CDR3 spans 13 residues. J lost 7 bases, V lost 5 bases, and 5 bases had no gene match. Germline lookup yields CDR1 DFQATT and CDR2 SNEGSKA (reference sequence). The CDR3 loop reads CSADQGGNSPLHF. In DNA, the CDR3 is TGCAGTGCTGACCAGGGGGGGAATTCACCCCTCCACTTT.

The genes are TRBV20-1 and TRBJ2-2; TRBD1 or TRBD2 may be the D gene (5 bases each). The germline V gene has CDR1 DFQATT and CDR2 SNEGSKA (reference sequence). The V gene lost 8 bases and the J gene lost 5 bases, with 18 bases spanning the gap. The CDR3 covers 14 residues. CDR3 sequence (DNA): TGCAGTTCAAAGAGGGCAGGGAGAACCGGGGAGCTGTTTTTT. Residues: CSSKRAGRTGELFF.

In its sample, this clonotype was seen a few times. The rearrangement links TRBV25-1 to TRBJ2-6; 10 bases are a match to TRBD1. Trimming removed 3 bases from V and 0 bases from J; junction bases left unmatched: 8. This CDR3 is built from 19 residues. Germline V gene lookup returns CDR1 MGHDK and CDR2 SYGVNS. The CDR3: CASSDSRDRGLSGANVLTF. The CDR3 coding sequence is TGTGCCAGCAGTGACTCCCGGGACAGGGGCCTCTCTGGGGCCAACGTCCTGACTTTC.

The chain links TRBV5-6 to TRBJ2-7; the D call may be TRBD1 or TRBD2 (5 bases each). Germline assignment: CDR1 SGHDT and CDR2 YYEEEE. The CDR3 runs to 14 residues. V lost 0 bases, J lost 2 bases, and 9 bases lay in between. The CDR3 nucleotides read TGTGCCAGCAGCTTGGGAGGGGCACCCTACGAGCAGTACGTC. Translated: CASSLGGAPYEQYV.

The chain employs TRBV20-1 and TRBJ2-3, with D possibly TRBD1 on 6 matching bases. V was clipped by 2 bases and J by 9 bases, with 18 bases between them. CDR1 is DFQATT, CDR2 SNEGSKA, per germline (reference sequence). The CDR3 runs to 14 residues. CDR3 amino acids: CSARTALGAETQYF. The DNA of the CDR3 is TGCAGTGCTAGAACCGCGCTGGGGGCGGAGACGCAGTATTTT.

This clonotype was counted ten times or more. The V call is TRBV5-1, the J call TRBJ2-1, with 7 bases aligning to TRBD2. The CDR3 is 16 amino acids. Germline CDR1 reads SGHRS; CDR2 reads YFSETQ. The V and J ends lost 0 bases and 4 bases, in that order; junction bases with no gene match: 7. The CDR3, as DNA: TGCGCCAGCAGCTTGGGTGGGGGGGGACTTTACAATGAGCAGTTCTTC. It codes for CASSLGGGGLYNEQFF.

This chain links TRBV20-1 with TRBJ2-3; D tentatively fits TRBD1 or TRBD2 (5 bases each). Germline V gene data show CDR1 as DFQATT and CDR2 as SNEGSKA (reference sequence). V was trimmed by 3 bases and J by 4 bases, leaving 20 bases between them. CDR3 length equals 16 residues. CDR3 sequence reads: CSASSGTPNPADTQYF. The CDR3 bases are TGCAGTGCTAGTTCCGGGACCCCTAATCCCGCAGATACGCAGTATTTT.

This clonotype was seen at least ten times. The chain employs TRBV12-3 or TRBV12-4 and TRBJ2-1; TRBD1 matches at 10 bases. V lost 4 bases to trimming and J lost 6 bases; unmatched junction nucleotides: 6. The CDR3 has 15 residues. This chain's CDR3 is CASSSPGQGINEQFF. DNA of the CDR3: TGTGCCAGCAGTTCCCCGGGACAGGGGATCAATGAGCAGTTCTTC.

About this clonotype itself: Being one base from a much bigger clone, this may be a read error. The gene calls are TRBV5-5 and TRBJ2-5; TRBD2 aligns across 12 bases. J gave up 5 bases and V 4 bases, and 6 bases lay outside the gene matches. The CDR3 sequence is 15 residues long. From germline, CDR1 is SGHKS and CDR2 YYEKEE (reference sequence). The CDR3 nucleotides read TGTGCCAGCAGCCTCGGACTAGCGGGGTTGGAGACCCAGTACTTC. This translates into CASSLGLAGLETQYF.

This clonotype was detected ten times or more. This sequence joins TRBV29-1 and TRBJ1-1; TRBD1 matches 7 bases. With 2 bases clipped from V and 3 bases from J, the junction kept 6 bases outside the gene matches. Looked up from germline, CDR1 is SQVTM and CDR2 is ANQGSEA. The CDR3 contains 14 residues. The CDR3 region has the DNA TGCAGCGTTGAAAGGGGGCGAGAGGACACTGAAGCTTTCTTT. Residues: CSVERGREDTEAFF.

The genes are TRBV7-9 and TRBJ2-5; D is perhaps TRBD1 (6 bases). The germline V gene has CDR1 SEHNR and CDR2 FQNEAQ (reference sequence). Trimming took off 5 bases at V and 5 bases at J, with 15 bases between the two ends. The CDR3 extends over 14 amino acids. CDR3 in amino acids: CASSLLTGMETQYF. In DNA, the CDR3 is TGTGCCAGCAGCCTCCTCACAGGGATGGAGACCCAGTACTTC.

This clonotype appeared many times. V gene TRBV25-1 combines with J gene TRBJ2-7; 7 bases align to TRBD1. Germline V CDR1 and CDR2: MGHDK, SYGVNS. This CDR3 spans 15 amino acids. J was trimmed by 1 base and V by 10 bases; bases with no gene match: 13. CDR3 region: CATQTQGSPSYEQYF. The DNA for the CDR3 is TGTGCCACCCAGACACAGGGGAGCCCGTCCTACGAGCAGTACTTC.

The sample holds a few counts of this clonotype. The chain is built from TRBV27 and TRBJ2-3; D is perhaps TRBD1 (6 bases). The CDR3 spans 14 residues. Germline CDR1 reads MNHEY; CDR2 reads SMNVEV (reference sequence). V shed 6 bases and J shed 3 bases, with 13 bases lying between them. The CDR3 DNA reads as TGTGCCAGCAGGGACAGATTAACAACAGATACGCAGTATTTT. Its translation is CASRDRLTTDTQYF.

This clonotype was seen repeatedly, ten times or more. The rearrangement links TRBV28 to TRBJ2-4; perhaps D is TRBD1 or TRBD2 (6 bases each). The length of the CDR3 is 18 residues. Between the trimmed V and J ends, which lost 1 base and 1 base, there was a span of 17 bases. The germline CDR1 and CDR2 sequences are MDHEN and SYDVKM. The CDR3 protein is CASSLFPLLGGAKNIQYF. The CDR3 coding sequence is TGTGCCAGCAGTTTATTCCCTCTCCTAGGGGGGGCCAAAAACATTCAGTACTTC.

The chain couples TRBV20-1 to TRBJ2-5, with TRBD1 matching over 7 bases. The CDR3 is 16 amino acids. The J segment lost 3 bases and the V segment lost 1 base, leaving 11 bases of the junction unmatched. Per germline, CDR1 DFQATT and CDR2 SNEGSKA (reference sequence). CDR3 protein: CSARGSGTALKETQYF. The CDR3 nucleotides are TGCAGTGCTAGAGGTTCAGGGACAGCGCTAAAAGAGACCCAGTACTTC.

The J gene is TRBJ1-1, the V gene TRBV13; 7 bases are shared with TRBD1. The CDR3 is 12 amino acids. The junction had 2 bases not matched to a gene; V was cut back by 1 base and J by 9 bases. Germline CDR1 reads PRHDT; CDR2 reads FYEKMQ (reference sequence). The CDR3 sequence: CASSLEQGKAFF. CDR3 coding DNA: TGTGCCAGCAGCTTAGAACAGGGGAAAGCTTTCTTT.

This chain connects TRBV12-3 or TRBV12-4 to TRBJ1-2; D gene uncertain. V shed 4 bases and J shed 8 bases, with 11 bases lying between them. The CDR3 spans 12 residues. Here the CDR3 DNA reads TGTGCCAGCAGTTCGTCCAGCAGGGGCTACACCTTC. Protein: CASSSSSRGYTF.

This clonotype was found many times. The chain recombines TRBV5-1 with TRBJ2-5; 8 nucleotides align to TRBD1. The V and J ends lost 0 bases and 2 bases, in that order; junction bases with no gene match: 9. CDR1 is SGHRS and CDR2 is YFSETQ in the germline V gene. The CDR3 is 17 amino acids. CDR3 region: CASSLVLGRDRQETQYF. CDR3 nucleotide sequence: TGCGCCAGCAGCTTGGTACTTGGGCGGGACAGGCAAGAGACCCAGTACTTC.

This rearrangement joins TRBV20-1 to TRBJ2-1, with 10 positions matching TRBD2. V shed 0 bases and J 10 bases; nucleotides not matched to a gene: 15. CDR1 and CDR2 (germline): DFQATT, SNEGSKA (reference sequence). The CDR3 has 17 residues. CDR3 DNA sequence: TGCAGTGCTAGAGAGGCGGGCACTAGCGGGGCTCCAAGGGAGCAGTTCTTC. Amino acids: CSAREAGTSGAPREQFF.

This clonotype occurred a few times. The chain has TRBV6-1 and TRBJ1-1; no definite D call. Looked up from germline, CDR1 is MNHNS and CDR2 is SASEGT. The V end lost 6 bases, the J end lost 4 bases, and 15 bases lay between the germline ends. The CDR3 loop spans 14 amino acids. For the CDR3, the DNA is TGTGCCAGCAGCAACGCCCCGGGGTCCACTGAAGCTTTCTTT. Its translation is CASSNAPGSTEAFF.

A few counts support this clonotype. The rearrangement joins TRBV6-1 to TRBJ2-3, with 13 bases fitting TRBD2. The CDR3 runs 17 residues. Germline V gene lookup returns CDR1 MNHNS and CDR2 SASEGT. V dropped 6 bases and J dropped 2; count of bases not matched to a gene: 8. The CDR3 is CASSRGTSGDITDTQYF. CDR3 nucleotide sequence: TGTGCCAGCAGCCGCGGGACTAGCGGGGACATCACAGATACGCAGTATTTT.